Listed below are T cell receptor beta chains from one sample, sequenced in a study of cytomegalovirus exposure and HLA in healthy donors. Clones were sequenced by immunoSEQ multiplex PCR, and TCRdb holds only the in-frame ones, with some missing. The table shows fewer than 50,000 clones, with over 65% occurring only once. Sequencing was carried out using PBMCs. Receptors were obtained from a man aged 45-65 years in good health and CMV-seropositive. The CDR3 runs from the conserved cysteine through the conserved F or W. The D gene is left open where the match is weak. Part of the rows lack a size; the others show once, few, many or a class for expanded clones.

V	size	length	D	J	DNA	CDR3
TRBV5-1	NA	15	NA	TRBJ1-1	TGCGCCAGCAGCTTGGGTCTTACGGGGAACACTGAAGCTTTCTTT	CASSLGLTGNTEAFF
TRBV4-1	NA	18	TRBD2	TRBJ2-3	TGCGCCAGCAGCCAAGCCCACCCGGGACTAGCGGGGGAGGGTACGCAGTATTTT	CASSQAHPGLAGEGTQYF
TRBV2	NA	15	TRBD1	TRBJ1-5	TGTGCCAGCAGCCCACAGGGGGCGAAGAATCAGCCCCAGCATTTT	CASSPQGAKNQPQHF
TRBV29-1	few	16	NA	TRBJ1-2	TGCAGCGTTGAAGCCCCCTTCGGGTTTTATAACTATGGCTACACCTTC	CSVEAPFGFYNYGYTF
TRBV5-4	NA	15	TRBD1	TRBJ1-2	TGTGCCAGCAGCTCGACCGGGACAGGGGCTTGGGGCTACACCTTC	CASSSTGTGAWGYTF
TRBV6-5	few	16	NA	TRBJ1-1	TGTGCCAGCAGTTACGCGGGACGGATCATGAACACTGAAGCTTTCTTT	CASSYAGRIMNTEAFF
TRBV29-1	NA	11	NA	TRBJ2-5	TGCAGCGTCGCAGGGGCAGAGACCCAGTACTTC	CSVAGAETQYF
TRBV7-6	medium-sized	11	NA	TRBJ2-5	TGTGCCAGCAGCCCAGGCGAGACCCAGTACTTC	CASSPGETQYF
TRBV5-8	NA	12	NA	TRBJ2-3	TGTGCCAGCAGCTTGGTGACAGGACGAGTGTATTTT	CASSLVTGRVYF
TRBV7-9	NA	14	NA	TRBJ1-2	TGTGCCAGCAGCCCCCCCCACAGGCCCCATGGCTACACCTTC	CASSPPHRPHGYTF
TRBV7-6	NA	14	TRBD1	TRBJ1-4	TGTGCCAGCAGCGGGGGGACAGGCAATGAAAAACTGTTTTTT	CASSGGTGNEKLFF